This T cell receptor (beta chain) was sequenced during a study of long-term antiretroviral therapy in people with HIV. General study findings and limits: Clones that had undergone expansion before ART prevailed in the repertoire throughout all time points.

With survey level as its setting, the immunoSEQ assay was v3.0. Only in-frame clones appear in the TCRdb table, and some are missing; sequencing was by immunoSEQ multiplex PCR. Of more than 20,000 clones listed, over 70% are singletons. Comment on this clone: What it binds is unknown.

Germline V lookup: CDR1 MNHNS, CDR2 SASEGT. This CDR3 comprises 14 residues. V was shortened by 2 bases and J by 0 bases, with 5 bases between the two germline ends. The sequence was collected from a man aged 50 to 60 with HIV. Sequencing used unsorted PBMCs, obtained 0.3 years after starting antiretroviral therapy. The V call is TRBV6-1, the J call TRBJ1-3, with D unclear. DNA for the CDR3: TGTGCCAGCAGTGAATGGGTCTCTGGAAACACCATATATTTT. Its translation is CASSEWVSGNTIYF.